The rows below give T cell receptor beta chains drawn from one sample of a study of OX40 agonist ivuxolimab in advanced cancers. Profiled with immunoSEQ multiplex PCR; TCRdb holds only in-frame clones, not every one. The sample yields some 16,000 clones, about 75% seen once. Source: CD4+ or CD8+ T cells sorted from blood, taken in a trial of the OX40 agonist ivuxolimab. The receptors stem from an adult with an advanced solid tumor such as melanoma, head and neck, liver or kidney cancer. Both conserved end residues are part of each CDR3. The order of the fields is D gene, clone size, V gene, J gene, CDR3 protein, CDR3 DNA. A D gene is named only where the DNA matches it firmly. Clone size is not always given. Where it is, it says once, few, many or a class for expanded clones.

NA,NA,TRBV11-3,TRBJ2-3,CASNAGPSTDTQYF,TGTGCCAGCAACGCGGGACCTAGCACAGATACGCAGTATTTT
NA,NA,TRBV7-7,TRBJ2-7,CASSLGAGGNYEQYF,TGTGCTAGCAGCTTAGGCGCAGGGGGGAACTACGAGCAGTACTTC
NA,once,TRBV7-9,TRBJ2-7,CASSPPPGYEQYF,TGTGCCAGCAGCCCGCCCCCCGGATACGAGCAGTACTTC
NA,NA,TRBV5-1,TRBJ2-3,CASSPALFGATDTQYF,TGCGCCAGCAGCCCCGCACTGTTTGGGGCGACAGATACGCAGTATTTT
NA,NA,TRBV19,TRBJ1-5,CASSFGRLRNQPQHF,TGTGCCAGTAGCTTCGGAAGGCTTAGGAATCAGCCCCAGCATTTT
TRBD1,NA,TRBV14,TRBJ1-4,CASSQRDRGGEKLFF,TGTGCCAGCAGCCAAAGAGACAGGGGTGGTGAAAAACTGTTTTTT
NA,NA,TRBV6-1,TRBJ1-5,CASSEGADGYQPQHF,TGTGCCAGCAGTGAAGGGGCGGACGGTTATCAGCCCCAGCATTTT
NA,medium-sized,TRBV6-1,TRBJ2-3,CASTPLGAPDTQYF,TGTGCCAGCACGCCACTGGGGGCCCCAGATACGCAGTATTTT
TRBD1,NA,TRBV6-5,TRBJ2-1,CASGRTGYNEQFF,TGTGCCAGCGGCAGGACAGGTTACAATGAGCAGTTCTTC
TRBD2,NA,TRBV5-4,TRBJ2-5,CASSPSSSGSEQYF,TGTGCCAGCAGCCCGTCATCGAGCGGGAGTGAGCAGTACTTC
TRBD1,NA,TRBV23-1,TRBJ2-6,CASSQILQGAIMSGANVLTF,TGCGCCAGCAGTCAAATCTTACAGGGGGCGATCATGTCTGGGGCCAACGTCCTGACTTTC
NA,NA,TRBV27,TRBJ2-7,CASSLRGPREQYF,TGTGCCAGCAGTTTGCGCGGGCCTCGCGAGCAGTACTTC
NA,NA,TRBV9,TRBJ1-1,CASSPSVTGSTEAFF,TGTGCCAGCAGCCCATCAGTGACGGGGAGCACTGAAGCTTTCTTT
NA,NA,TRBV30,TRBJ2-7,CAWSVPPPYEQYF,TGTGCCTGGAGTGTGCCACCCCCCTACGAGCAGTACTTC
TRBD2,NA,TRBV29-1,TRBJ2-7,CSGGGADIYEQYF,TGCAGCGGGGGAGGGGCGGATATCTACGAGCAGTACTTC
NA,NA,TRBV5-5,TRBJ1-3,CASSQEGTSSGNTIYF,TGTGCCAGCAGCCAGGAGGGGACCAGCTCTGGAAACACCATATATTTT
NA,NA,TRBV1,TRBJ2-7,CTSSHQPGTSGRPTSYEQYF,TGCACCAGCAGCCATCAACCCGGGACTAGCGGGAGGCCAACCTCCTACGAGCAGTACTTC
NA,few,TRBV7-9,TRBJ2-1,CASSRAGPDNEQFF,TGTGCCAGCAGTAGGGCGGGCCCGGATAATGAGCAGTTCTTC
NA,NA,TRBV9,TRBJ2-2,CASSVGGNTGELFF,TGTGCCAGCAGCGTAGGTGGAAACACCGGGGAGCTGTTTTTT
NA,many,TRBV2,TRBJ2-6,CASSDSGSGANVLTF,TGTGCCAGCAGTGATTCTGGCTCTGGGGCCAACGTCCTGACTTTC
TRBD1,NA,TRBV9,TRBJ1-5,CASSTGQGNQPQHF,TGTGCCAGCAGCACGGGACAGGGCAATCAGCCCCAGCATTTT
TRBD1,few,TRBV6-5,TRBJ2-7,CASSYSTGGEQYF,TGTGCCAGCAGTTATTCGACAGGGGGTGAGCAGTACTTC
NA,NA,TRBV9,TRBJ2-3,CASSGRDDTDTQYF,TGTGCCAGCAGCGGGAGAGACGACACAGATACGCAGTATTTT
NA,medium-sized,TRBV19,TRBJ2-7,CASSAGLSYEQYF,TGTGCCAGTAGTGCAGGGCTTTCCTACGAGCAGTACTTC
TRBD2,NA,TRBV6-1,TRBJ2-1,CASSEPNFGLADNEQFF,TGTGCCAGCAGTGAACCCAACTTCGGACTAGCGGACAATGAGCAGTTCTTC
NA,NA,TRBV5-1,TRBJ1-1,CASSSRVLDTEAFF,TGCGCCAGCAGCAGCAGGGTGTTGGACACTGAAGCTTTCTTT
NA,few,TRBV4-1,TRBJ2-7,CASSQVGGVEQYF,TGCGCCAGCAGCCAAGTTGGCGGTGTCGAGCAGTACTTC
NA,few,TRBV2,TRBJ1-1,CASSVGPEAFF,TGTGCCAGCAGTGTTGGCCCTGAAGCTTTCTTT
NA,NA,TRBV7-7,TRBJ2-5,CASSLEGEETQYF,TGTGCTAGCAGCTTAGAGGGGGAAGAGACCCAGTACTTC
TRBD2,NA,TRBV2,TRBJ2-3,CASSLLAGSTDTQYF,TGTGCCAGCAGTCTTCTAGCGGGAAGCACAGATACGCAGTATTTT
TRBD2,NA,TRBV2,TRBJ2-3,CARYPRLAGSTDTQYF,TGTGCCAGATACCCGAGACTAGCGGGTAGCACAGATACGCAGTATTTT
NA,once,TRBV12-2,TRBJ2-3,CASRPGTSGRDTQYF,TGTGCAAGTCGCCCCGGGACTAGCGGGAGGGATACGCAGTATTTT
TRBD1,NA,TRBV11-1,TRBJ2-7,CASSKGQGAVEQYF,TGTGCCAGCAGCAAGGGACAGGGGGCGGTCGAGCAGTACTTC
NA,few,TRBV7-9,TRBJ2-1,CASTPRGYNEQFF,TGTGCCAGCACACCGAGGGGCTACAATGAGCAGTTCTTC
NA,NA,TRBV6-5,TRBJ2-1,CASRRGRSSYNEQFF,TGTGCCAGCAGACGCGGGCGTAGCTCCTACAATGAGCAGTTCTTC
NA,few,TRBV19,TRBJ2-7,CASSITGNYEQYF,TGTGCCAGTAGTATAACAGGAAACTACGAGCAGTACTTC
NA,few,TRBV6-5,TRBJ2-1,CASSYSRAADEQFF,TGTGCCAGCAGTTACTCGAGGGCAGCGGATGAGCAGTTCTTC